This T cell receptor beta chain emerged from a study of T cells after yellow fever vaccination. MiXCR, applied by TCRdb to the 5' RACE reads, yields one record per CDR3 protein. The table has some 340,000 distinct CDR3 sequences, about 10% seen once; the top ten hold 2.5% to 4%. CDR1 and CDR2 (germline): LNHNV, YYDKDF (reference sequence). The CDR3 loop spans 14 amino acids. V dropped 3 bases and J dropped 10 bases, with 16 bases sitting between them. Points from the study as a whole: Among primary-vaccination clones, most reappeared after the booster, at about 95% for CD4 and more than 75% for CD8.

This clonotype was counted a few times. Its specificity is unknown. This chain joins TRBV15 and TRBJ2-1; no firm D call. The sample was CD4+ T cells sorted from PBMCs, taken 45 days after the yellow fever booster vaccination. The origin of this receptor is a man aged 18 to 29 who received the YFV17D yellow fever vaccine. The CDR3 region has the DNA TGTGCCACCAGCAGTTATGTAATCCCCTGGGAGCAGTTCTTC. Encoded protein: CATSSYVIPWEQFF.